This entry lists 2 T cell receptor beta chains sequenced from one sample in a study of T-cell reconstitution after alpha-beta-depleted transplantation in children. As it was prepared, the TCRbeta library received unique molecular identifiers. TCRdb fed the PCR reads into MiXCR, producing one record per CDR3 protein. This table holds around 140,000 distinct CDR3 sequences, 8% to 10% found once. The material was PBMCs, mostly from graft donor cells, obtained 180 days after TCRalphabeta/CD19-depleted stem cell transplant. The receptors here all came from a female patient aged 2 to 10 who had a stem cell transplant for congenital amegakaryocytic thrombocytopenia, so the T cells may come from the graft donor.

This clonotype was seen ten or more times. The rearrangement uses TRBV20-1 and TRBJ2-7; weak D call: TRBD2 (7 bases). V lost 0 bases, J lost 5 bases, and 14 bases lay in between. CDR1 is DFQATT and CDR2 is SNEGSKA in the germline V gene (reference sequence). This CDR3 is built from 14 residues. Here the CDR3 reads CSAREHLGGHEQYF. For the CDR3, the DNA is TGCAGTGCTAGAGAGCATCTGGGGGGGCACGAGCAGTACTTC.

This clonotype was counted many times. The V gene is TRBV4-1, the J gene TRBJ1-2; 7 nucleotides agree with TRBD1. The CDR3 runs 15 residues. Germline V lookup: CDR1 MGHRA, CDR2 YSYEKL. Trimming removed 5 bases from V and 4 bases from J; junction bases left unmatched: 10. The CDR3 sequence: CASSYLDRPPYGYTF. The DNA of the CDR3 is TGCGCCAGCAGCTACTTGGACAGGCCCCCCTATGGCTACACCTTC.